The 31 T cell receptor beta chains presented below share a single source sample, sequenced in a study of metastatic and nonmetastatic thyroid tumors. Treatment of any kind had been given to no patient before thyroid surgery. TCRdb re-called the PCR reads with MiXCR. This table has more than 25,000 clones, 7.4% appearing once. The material sequenced was blood. Source of these receptors: a female donor with papillary thyroid cancer or a benign thyroid nodule (not recorded which). Some clones in this sample may be carry-over from other donors' samples.

Ten or more counts support this clone. The chain recombines TRBV30 with TRBJ2-1; tentative D call: TRBD2 (5 bases). This CDR3 is 13 amino acids long. Per germline, CDR1 GTSNPN and CDR2 SVGIG (reference sequence). Trimming pared 8 bases from V and 9 bases from J, leaving 20 bases between. CDR3 residues: CAGQSWSGTEQFF. CDR3 bases: TGTGCCGGGCAGAGTTGGAGCGGTACTGAGCAGTTCTTC.

This clone was seen at least ten times. The chain is built from TRBV7-2 and TRBJ2-1, with a weak D call TRBD2 (5 bases). The germline gives CDR1 SGHTA, CDR2 FQGNSA. The V end lost 3 bases, the J end lost 8 bases, and 14 bases lay between the germline ends. The CDR3 runs 14 residues. The CDR3 reads CASSFSSARDEQFF. DNA of the CDR3: TGTGCCAGCAGCTTTAGTAGCGCGCGCGATGAGCAGTTCTTC.

This clone was observed at least ten times. One end of the junction varies from germline; a read error may be responsible. The rearrangement uses TRBV13 and TRBJ2-7; the match to TRBD1 covers 11 bases. This CDR3 is 15 amino acids long. The germline gives CDR1 PRHDT, CDR2 FYEKMQ (reference sequence). The CDR3 here is CASSLGGQGVYEQCF. As DNA, the CDR3 is TGTGCCAGCAGCTTAGGGGGACAGGGGGTATACGAGCAGTGCTTC.

This clone showed up many times. This chain links TRBV7-2 with TRBJ2-1; 7 nucleotides align to TRBD2. The CDR3 loop spans 15 amino acids. The junction had 5 bases not matched to a gene; V was cut back by 6 bases and J by 0 bases. Per germline, CDR1 SGHTA and CDR2 FQGNSA. The CDR3 region has the DNA TGTGCCAGCAGTCTTAGCGGGTTCTCCTACAATGAGCAGTTCTTC. This encodes CASSLSGFSYNEQFF.

This clone was seen at least ten times. The chain carries TRBV10-3 and TRBJ2-3, with a weak D call TRBD1 (6 bases). Looked up from germline, CDR1 is ENHRY and CDR2 is SYGVKD. There are 13 residues in the CDR3. Trimming left V 5 bases short and J 4 bases short, with 10 bases between. The chain's CDR3 is CAISTGRSDTQYF. CDR3 bases: TGTGCCATCAGTACAGGGCGGTCAGATACGCAGTATTTT.

The chain links TRBV6-1 to TRBJ1-3, with D maybe TRBD1 (6 bases). Trimming took off 6 bases at V and 6 bases at J, with 9 bases between the two ends. Germline CDR1 reads MNHNS; CDR2 reads SASEGT. The CDR3 totals 12 residues. The CDR3 region has the DNA TGTGCCAGCAGACACAGGGTAAACACCATATATTTT. Its translation: CASRHRVNTIYF.

This clone was counted ten times or more. This chain uses TRBV6-1 with TRBJ1-1; D is uncertain. Germline-derived CDR1 and CDR2 are MNHNS and SASEGT. Trimming cost V 5 bases and J 1 base, with 14 bases left between them. There are 15 residues in the CDR3. CDR3 region: CASSYRTSGNTEAFF. The CDR3 nucleotides read TGTGCCAGCAGTTATAGGACCTCAGGGAACACTGAAGCTTTCTTT.

This clone was detected ten times or more. V usage is TRBV7-8 and J usage is TRBJ1-2; TRBD1 matches 7 bases. Germline CDR1 is SGHVS and CDR2 is FQNEAQ. Trimming removed 4 bases from V and 5 bases from J; junction bases left unmatched: 10. This CDR3 is 15 amino acids long. The CDR3 nucleotides read TGTGCCAGCAGCTCAGCCTCCGGGACAGCTTATGGCTACACCTTC. This sequence encodes CASSSASGTAYGYTF.

This clone was found many times. As DNA, the CDR3 is TGTGCCAGCAGCCCCAAACCCCATCAGGCGAACACTGAAGCTTTCTTT. As protein: CASSPKPHQANTEAFF. This sequence joins TRBV11-2 and TRBJ1-1; D is undetermined. CDR1 and CDR2 (germline): SGHAT, FQNNGV. Trimming stripped 5 bases from V and 1 base from J, with 17 bases between. CDR3 length: 16 amino acids.

This clone was recorded many times. This chain uses TRBV5-1 with TRBJ1-3, with 7 bases matching TRBD1. The CDR3 is 13 amino acids. The germline V gene encodes CDR1 SGHRS and CDR2 YFSETQ. The trim removed 4 bases at V and 4 bases at J, leaving 2 bases unmatched. The CDR3 DNA is TGCGCCAGCAGCGTGGACAGGGGAAACACCATATATTTT. This translates into CASSVDRGNTIYF.

In its sample, this clone was seen many times. The chain uses TRBV13 and TRBJ2-7, with D unresolved. With 5 bases removed from V and 6 bases from J, the gap between germline ends came to 26 bases. From germline, CDR1 is PRHDT and CDR2 FYEKMQ (reference sequence). The CDR3 consists of 17 residues. The CDR3 sequence is CASSPRFEIWGFGEQYF. The CDR3 bases are TGTGCCAGCAGCCCACGCTTTGAGATATGGGGTTTTGGCGAGCAGTACTTC.

The table lists this clone with many counts. The V gene is TRBV9, the J gene TRBJ2-5, with D perhaps being TRBD1 or TRBD2 (5 bases each). This CDR3 region has 14 residues. CDR1 is SGDLS and CDR2 is YYNGEE in the germline V gene. The V end lost 0 bases, the J end lost 5 bases, and 11 bases lay between the germline ends. The CDR3 region is CASSVDLRDETQYF. CDR3 nucleotides: TGTGCCAGCAGCGTAGATCTCCGGGACGAGACCCAGTACTTC.

This clone was counted ten times or more. The chain joins TRBV3-1 to TRBJ2-7; 9 nucleotides align to TRBD2. V gave up 0 bases and J gave up 3 bases; unmatched junction bases: 6. The CDR3 totals 16 residues. Germline V gene data show CDR1 as LGHDT and CDR2 as YNNKEL (reference sequence). CDR3 sequence reads: CASSQDVLAGLYEQYF. CDR3 DNA sequence: TGTGCCAGCAGCCAAGATGTACTAGCGGGCCTCTACGAGCAGTACTTC.

In its sample, this clone was seen many times. CDR3 DNA sequence: TGCAGTGCTAGACCGGCTAGCCATGCCAAAAACATTCAGTACTTC. It specifies CSARPASHAKNIQYF. J is TRBJ2-4 and V is TRBV20-1, with D possibly being TRBD2 (5 bases). The ends were cut back, 2 bases at V and 1 base at J, with 12 bases in the middle. The length of the CDR3 is 15 residues. Per germline, CDR1 DFQATT and CDR2 SNEGSKA (reference sequence).

This clone was counted ten times or more. The genes are TRBV20-1 and TRBJ2-3, with D perhaps TRBD2 (5 bases). There are 16 residues in the CDR3. Germline lookup yields CDR1 DFQATT and CDR2 SNEGSKA (reference sequence). The germline V and J ends were trimmed by 0 bases and 1 base, with 14 bases remaining between them. CDR3 coding DNA: TGCAGTGCTAGAGACCCGACTACAACCCGCACAGATACGCAGTATTTT. Its translation: CSARDPTTTRTDTQYF.

This clone came up many times. V usage is TRBV18 and J usage is TRBJ1-3, with 7 bases fitting TRBD1. V trimming: 4 bases; J trimming: 0 bases; junction bases outside the gene matches: 3. CDR1 and CDR2 (germline): KGHSH, LQKENI. The CDR3 spans 15 residues. CDR3 bases: TGTGCCAGCTCACGGGGACAGAACTCTGGAAACACCATATATTTT. It translates to CASSRGQNSGNTIYF.

For this clone: A much more abundant neighbour one base away suggests this may be a read error. Distinct nucleotide sequences in the sample also encode this CDR3. The V call is TRBV14, the J call TRBJ1-6; no clear D. The CDR3 is 14 residues long. Germline CDR1 is SGHDN and CDR2 is FVKESK. The CDR3 coding sequence is TGTGCCAGCAGCCAAGAACGTACTAATTCACCACTCCACTTT. It encodes CASSQERTNSPLHF. Based on the CDR3 plus reference TRBV14 and TRBJ1-6, the full variable domain is EAGVTQFPSHSVIEKGQTVTLRCDPISGHDNLYWYRRVMGKEIKFLLHFVKESKQDESGMPNNRFLAERTGGTYSTLKVQPAELEDSGVYFCASSQERTNSPLHFGNGTRLTVT.

There are many counts of this clone. The rearrangement uses TRBV3-1 and TRBJ1-1, with 8 positions matching TRBD1. The V and J ends lost 4 bases and 6 bases, in that order; junction bases with no gene match: 13. The CDR3 totals 16 residues. Germline V lookup: CDR1 LGHDT, CDR2 YNNKEL (reference sequence). CDR3 sequence (DNA): TGTGCCAGCAGCCCAGCAGCAGGGGGCGCTTTCGCTGAAGCTTTCTTT. Encoded protein: CASSPAAGGAFAEAFF.

This clone was recorded a few times. This clone may be a read error of a much larger clone one base away. V usage is TRBV7-6 and J usage is TRBJ1-5; 8 bases line up with TRBD1. Germline V lookup: CDR1 SGHVS, CDR2 FNYEAQ. The CDR3 length is 16 residues. Here the CDR3 reads CASSLGGDRRNHPQHF. The CDR3 DNA reads TGTGCCAGCAGCTTAGGAGGGGACAGGCGCAATCATCCCCAGCATTTT.

This clone was counted many times. The genes are TRBV10-1 and TRBJ2-2; D unresolved. Germline loops: CDR1 WNHNN, CDR2 SYGVQD (reference sequence). CDR3 size: 14 residues. Deletions cut 2 bases from V and 3 bases from J, with 7 bases between. The CDR3 reads CASSEATDTGELFF. CDR3 nucleotides: TGCGCCAGCAGTGAGGCTACTGACACCGGGGAGCTGTTTTTT.

This clone was detected many times. The chain recombines TRBV29-1 with TRBJ2-7; a weak D match, TRBD1 (5 bases). The CDR3 runs to 13 residues. Trimming removed 2 bases at V and 7 bases at J, with 15 bases between. Germline CDR1 and CDR2: SQVTM and ANQGSEA. Written as DNA, the CDR3 is TGCAGCGTTGAAAGTCGTCAGGGATATGAGCAGTACTTC. Protein product: CSVESRQGYEQYF.

This clone occurred many times. The rearrangement links TRBV5-4 to TRBJ2-1, with 10 bases identical to TRBD2. V dropped 2 bases and J dropped 7; count of bases not matched to a gene: 6. There are 15 residues in the CDR3. Germline CDR1 reads SGHNT; CDR2 reads YYREEE (reference sequence). The CDR3: CASSFPAGGLNEQFF. As DNA, the CDR3 is TGTGCCAGCAGCTTCCCAGCGGGAGGGTTGAATGAGCAGTTCTTC. Together with reference TRBV5-4 and TRBJ2-1, the CDR3 gives the full variable domain: ETGVTQSPTHLIKTRGQQVTLRCSSQSGHNTVSWYQQALGQGPQFIFQYYREEENGRGNFPPRFSGLQFPNYSSELNVNALELDDSALYLCASSFPAGGLNEQFFGPGTRLTVL.

This clone was detected ten times or more. This chain connects TRBV18 to TRBJ2-3; 9 bases are shared with TRBD2. Germline values: CDR1 KGHSH, CDR2 LQKENI. This CDR3 is built from 18 residues. Trimming removed 2 bases from V and 2 bases from J; junction bases left unmatched: 11. This CDR3 reads CASSPGSAGGSSTDTQYF. The CDR3 DNA follows: TGTGCCAGCTCACCAGGCTCAGCGGGGGGCTCCTCCACAGATACGCAGTATTTT.

As for this clone: This could be a read error, since a much larger clone is one nucleotide away. This sequence joins TRBV20-1 and TRBJ2-1, with D perhaps being TRBD1 or TRBD2 (5 bases each). Germline V gene lookup returns CDR1 DFQATT and CDR2 SNEGSKA (reference sequence). V lost 4 bases, J lost 7 bases, and 23 bases lay in between. The CDR3 loop spans 16 amino acids. The CDR3 DNA sequence: TGCAGTGCTACTGCTCAGCGGTGGGGCGAGTGGAATGAGCAGTTCTTC. Its protein is CSATAQRWGEWNEQFF.

This clone occurred many times. The CDR3 bases are TGTGCCAGCTCCGATTCAGCCTCTGGAAACACCATATATTTT. As protein: CASSDSASGNTIYF. The chain joins TRBV18 to TRBJ1-3; D gene uncertain. CDR3 length: 14 residues. Trimming removed 6 bases at V and 0 bases at J, with 9 bases between. Looked up from germline, CDR1 is KGHSH and CDR2 is LQKENI.

This clone has ten or more counts. The chain uses TRBV11-2 and TRBJ1-5; D is ambiguous. The CDR3 is 14 residues long. The germline gives CDR1 SGHAT, CDR2 FQNNGV. Trimming removed 4 bases at V and 7 bases at J, with 14 bases between. Here the CDR3 reads CASSSHLFGQPQHF. DNA for the CDR3: TGTGCCAGCAGCTCCCACCTGTTTGGACAGCCCCAGCATTTT. Filled out from reference TRBV11-2 and TRBJ1-5, the complete variable domain reads EAGVAQSPRYKIIEKRQSVAFWCNPISGHATLYWYQQILGQGPKLLIQFQNNGVVDDSQLPKDRFSAERLKGVDSTLKIQPAKLEDSAVYLCASSSHLFGQPQHFGDGTRLSIL.

In its sample, this clone was seen many times. This chain joins TRBV20-1 and TRBJ1-1, with TRBD1 as a possible D gene (5 bases). CDR1 and CDR2 from the germline V gene are DFQATT and SNEGSKA (reference sequence). The CDR3 is made up of 14 amino acids. The V gene lost 1 base and the J gene lost 4 bases, with 13 bases spanning the gap. The CDR3 nucleotides read TGCAGTGCTAGAGGGCGTCAGGGACGCACTGAAGCTTTCTTT. Translation: CSARGRQGRTEAFF.

About this clone: A read error may produce the germline difference seen at one junction end. This chain links TRBV7-9 with TRBJ1-1; D unclear. CDR3 length: 12 amino acids. Germline V CDR1 and CDR2: SEHNR, FQNEAQ (reference sequence). The chain's CDR3 is CASRFTRTQAFF. The CDR3 DNA follows: TGCGCCAGCAGATTTACCAGGACTCAAGCTTTCTTT.

This clone has a count of ten or more. The sample carries other DNA sequences with the same CDR3. The chain combines TRBV20-1 with TRBJ1-2; 9 bases are a match to TRBD1. CDR3 length: 16 residues. Losses at the gene ends were 3 bases for V and 2 bases for J; bases not matched to a gene: 10. Germline V gene sequence: CDR1 DFQATT, CDR2 SNEGSKA (reference sequence). The CDR3 sequence: CSARRPGQGRNYGYTF. CDR3 bases: TGCAGTGCTAGGAGACCAGGACAGGGGAGGAACTATGGCTACACCTTC.

Ten or more counts support this clone. CDR3 region: CASSPSPGTNYGYTF. For the CDR3, the DNA is TGTGCCAGCTCACCATCTCCAGGAACTAACTATGGCTACACCTTC. The V call is TRBV18, the J call TRBJ1-2; D unresolved. Trimming removed 2 bases from V and 0 bases from J, with 10 bases in between. The CDR3 sequence is 15 residues long. Looked up from germline, CDR1 is KGHSH and CDR2 is LQKENI.

This clone has a count of ten or more. This sequence joins TRBV14 and TRBJ2-1, with 7 bases lining up with TRBD2. CDR1 is SGHDN and CDR2 is FVKESK in the germline V gene. The CDR3 has 19 amino acids. V dropped 0 bases and J dropped 9; count of bases not matched to a gene: 20. CDR3 DNA: TGTGCCAGCAGCCAAGATTCCCTAGCGGAAGCCATAGATTCGGGTGAGCAGTTCTTC. Amino acid sequence: CASSQDSLAEAIDSGEQFF.